The clone carrying this T cell receptor beta chain was observed a single time. This specimen comes from a study of cytomegalovirus exposure and HLA in healthy donors. Separation from the roughly 670-subject first cohort characterized the roughly 110-subject validation cohort, to which the donors belonged. Germline CDR1 is SGHTA and CDR2 is FQGNSA. Germline trimming cut 4 bases from V and 5 bases from J; bases unmatched to any gene: 2. This CDR3 region has 13 residues. The table came from immunoSEQ multiplex PCR; TCRdb's copy has only in-frame clones and leaves some out. The sample holds under 250,000 clones; around nine tenths are singletons and the top ten take 0.8% to 1.2%.

The sequenced sample was PBMCs. This TCR derives from a woman aged 18-29 years in good health and CMV-seronegative. The chain uses TRBV7-2 and TRBJ2-7, with 10 bases fitting TRBD2. The DNA for the CDR3 is TGTGCCAGCAGCTGGGGACTAGCGAACGAGCAGTACTTC. As protein: CASSWGLANEQYF.